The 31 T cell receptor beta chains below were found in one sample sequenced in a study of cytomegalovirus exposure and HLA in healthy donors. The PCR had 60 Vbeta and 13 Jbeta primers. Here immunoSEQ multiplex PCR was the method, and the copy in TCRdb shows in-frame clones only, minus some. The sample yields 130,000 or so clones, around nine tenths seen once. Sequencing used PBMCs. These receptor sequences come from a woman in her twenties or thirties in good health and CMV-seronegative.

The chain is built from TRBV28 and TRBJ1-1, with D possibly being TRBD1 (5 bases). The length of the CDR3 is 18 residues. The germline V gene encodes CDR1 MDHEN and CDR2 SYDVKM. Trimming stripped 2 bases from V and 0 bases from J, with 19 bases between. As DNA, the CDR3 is TGTGCCAGCAGTTTACCCCCCTACTCAGTGGACATGAACACTGAAGCTTTCTTT. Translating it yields CASSLPPYSVDMNTEAFF.

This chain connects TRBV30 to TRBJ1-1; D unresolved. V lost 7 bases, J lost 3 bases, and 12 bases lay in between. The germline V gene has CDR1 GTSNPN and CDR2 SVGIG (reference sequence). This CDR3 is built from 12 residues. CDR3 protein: CASSGWYTEAFF. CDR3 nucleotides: TGTGCCTCCAGCGGCTGGTACACTGAAGCTTTCTTT.

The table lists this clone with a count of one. CDR3 in DNA: TGTGCCAGTAGTACGACCCTCAGGGGGCCCAAGTACTTC. It codes for CASSTTLRGPKYF. This chain links TRBV19 with TRBJ2-5; 8 bases match TRBD1. The V gene's germline CDR1 is LNHDA and CDR2 SQIVND (reference sequence). The trim removed 4 bases at V and 12 bases at J, leaving 10 bases unmatched. The CDR3 totals 13 residues. The whole variable domain, remainder taken from reference TRBV19 and TRBJ2-5, is DGGITQSPKYLFRKEGQNVTLSCEQNLNHDAMYWYRQDPGQGLRLIYYSQIVNDFQKGDIAEGYSVSREKKESFPLTVTSAQKNPTAFYLCASSTTLRGPKYFGPGTRLLVL.

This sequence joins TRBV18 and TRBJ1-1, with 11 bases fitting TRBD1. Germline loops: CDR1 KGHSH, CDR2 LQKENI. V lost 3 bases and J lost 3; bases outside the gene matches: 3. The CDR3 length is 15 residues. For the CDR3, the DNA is TGTGCCAGCTCACCCGGGACAGGGGGGGACACTGAAGCTTTCTTT. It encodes CASSPGTGGDTEAFF.

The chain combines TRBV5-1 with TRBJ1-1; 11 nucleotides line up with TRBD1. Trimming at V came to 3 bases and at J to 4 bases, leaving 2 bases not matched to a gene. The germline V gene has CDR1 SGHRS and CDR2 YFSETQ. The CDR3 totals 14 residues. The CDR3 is CASSSGTGGTEAFF. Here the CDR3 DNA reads TGCGCCAGCAGCTCCGGGACAGGGGGCACTGAAGCTTTCTTT. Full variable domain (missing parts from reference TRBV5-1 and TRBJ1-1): KAGVTQTPRYLIKTRGQQVTLSCSPISGHRSVSWYQQTPGQGLQFLFEYFSETQRNKGNFPGRFSGRQFSNSRSEMNVSTLELGDSALYLCASSSGTGGTEAFFGQGTRLTVV.

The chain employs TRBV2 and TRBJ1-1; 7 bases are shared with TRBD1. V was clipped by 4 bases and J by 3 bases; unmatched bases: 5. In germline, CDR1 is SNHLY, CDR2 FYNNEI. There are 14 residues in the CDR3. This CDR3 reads CASSGQGRDTEAFF. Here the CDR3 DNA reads TGTGCCAGCAGTGGACAGGGAAGGGACACTGAAGCTTTCTTT.

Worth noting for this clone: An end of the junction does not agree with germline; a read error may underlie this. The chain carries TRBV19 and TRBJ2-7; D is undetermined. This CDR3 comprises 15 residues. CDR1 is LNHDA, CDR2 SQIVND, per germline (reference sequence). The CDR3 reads CASRKAQALSCEQYF. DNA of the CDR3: TGTGCCAGCCGAAAGGCGCAGGCCCTCTCCTGCGAGCAGTACTTC.

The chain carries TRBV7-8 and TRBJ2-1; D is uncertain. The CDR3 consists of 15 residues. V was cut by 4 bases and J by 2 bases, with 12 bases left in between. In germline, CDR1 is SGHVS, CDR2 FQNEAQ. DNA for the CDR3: TGTGCCAGCAGCTCGCGATCGCTAACCTACAATGAGCAGTTCTTC. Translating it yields CASSSRSLTYNEQFF.

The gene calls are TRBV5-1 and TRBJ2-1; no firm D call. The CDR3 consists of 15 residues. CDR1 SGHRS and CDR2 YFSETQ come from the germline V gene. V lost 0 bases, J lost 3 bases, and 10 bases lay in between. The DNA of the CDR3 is TGCGCCAGCAGCTTGGCCACAAGAAACTACAATGAGCAGTTCTTC. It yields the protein CASSLATRNYNEQFF.

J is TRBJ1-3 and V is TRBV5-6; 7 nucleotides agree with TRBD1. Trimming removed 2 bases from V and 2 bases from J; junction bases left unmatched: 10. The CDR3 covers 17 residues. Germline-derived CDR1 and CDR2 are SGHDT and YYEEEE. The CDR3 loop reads CASSFAGTGAPGNTIYF. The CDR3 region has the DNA TGTGCCAGCAGCTTTGCGGGTACAGGGGCTCCTGGAAACACCATATATTTT.

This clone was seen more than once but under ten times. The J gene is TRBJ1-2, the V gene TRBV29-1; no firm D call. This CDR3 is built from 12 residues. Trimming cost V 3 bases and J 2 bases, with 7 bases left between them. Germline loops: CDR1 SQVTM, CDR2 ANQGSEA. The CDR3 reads CSVDRENYGYTF. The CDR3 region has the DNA TGCAGCGTTGATCGGGAGAACTATGGCTACACCTTC.

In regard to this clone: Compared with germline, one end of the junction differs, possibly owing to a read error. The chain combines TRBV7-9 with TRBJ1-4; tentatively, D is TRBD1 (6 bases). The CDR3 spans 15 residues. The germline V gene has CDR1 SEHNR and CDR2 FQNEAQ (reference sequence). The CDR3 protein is CSSSLLSWGLEKLFF. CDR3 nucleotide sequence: TGTTCCAGCAGCTTACTATCGTGGGGGCTAGAAAAACTGTTTTTT.

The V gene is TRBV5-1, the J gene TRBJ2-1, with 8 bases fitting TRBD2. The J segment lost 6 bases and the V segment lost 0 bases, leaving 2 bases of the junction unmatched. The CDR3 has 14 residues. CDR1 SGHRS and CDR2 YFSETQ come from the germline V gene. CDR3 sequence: CASSLGSGVNEQFF. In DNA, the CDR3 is TGCGCCAGCAGCTTGGGTAGCGGGGTCAATGAGCAGTTCTTC.

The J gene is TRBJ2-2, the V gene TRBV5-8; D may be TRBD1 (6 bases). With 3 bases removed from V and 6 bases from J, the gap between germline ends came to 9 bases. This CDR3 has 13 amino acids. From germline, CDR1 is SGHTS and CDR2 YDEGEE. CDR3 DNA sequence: TGTGCCAGCAGCTACAGGGCTCCCGGGGAGCTGTTTTTT. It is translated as CASSYRAPGELFF.

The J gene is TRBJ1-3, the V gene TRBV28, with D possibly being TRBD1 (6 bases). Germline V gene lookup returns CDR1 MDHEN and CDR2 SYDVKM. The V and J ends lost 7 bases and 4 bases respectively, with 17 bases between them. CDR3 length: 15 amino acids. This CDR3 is CASTAGASRGNTIYF. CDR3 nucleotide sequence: TGTGCCAGCACTGCAGGGGCGTCGCGGGGAAACACCATATATTTT.

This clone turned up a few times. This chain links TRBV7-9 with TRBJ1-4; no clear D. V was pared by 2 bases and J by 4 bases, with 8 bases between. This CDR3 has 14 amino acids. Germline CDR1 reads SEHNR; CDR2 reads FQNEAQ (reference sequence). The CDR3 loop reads CASSLWRDNEKLFF. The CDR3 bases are TGTGCCAGCAGCTTATGGAGAGATAATGAAAAACTGTTTTTT. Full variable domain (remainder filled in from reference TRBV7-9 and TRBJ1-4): DTGVSQNPRHKITKRGQNVTFRCDPISEHNRLYWYRQTLGQGPEFLTYFQNEAQLEKSRLLSDRFSAERPKGSFSTLEIQRTEQGDSAMYLCASSLWRDNEKLFFGSGTQLSVL.

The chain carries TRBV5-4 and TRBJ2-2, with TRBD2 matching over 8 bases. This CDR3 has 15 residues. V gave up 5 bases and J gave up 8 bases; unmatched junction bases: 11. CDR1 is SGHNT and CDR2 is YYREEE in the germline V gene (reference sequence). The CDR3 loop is CASSSGTRVPGELFF. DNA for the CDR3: TGTGCCAGCAGTTCCGGGACTAGAGTTCCGGGGGAGCTGTTTTTT.

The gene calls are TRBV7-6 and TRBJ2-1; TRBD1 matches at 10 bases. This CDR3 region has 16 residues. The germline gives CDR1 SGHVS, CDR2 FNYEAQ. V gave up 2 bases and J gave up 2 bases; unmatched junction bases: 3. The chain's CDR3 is CASSLRQGATYNEQFF. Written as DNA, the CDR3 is TGTGCCAGCAGCTTAAGACAGGGGGCCACCTACAATGAGCAGTTCTTC.

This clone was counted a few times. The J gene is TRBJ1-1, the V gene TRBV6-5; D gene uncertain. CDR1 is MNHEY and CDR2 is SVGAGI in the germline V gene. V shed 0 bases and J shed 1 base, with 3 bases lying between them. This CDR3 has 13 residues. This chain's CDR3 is CASSYSRNTEAFF. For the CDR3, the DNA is TGTGCCAGCAGTTACTCGCGGAACACTGAAGCTTTCTTT.

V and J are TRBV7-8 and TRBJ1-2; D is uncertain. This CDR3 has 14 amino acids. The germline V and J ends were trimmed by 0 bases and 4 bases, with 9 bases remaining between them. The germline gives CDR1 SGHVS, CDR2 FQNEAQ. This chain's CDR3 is CASSLAPGGYGYTF. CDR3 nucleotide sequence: TGTGCCAGCAGCTTAGCCCCAGGTGGCTATGGCTACACCTTC.

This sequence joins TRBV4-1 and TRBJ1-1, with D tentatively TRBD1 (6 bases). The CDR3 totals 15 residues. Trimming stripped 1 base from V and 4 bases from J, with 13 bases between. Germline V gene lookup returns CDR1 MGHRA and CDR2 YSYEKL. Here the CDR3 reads CASSQGTGIGTEAFF. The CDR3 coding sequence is TGCGCCAGCAGCCAAGGTACAGGGATTGGCACTGAAGCTTTCTTT.

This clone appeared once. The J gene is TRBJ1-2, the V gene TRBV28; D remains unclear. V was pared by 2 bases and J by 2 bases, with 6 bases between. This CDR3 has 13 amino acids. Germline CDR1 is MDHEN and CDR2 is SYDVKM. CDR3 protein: CASSLQLNYGYTF. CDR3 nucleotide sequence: TGTGCCAGCAGTTTACAACTAAACTATGGCTACACCTTC.

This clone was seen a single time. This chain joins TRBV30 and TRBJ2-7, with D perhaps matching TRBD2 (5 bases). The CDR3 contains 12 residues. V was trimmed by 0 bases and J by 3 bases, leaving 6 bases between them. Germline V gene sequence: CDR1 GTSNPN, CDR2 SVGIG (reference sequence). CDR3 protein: CAWSVSGYEQYF. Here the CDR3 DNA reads TGTGCCTGGAGTGTAAGCGGCTACGAGCAGTACTTC. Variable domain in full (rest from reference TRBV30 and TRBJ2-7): SQTIHQWPATLVQPVGSPLSLECTVEGTSNPNLYWYRQAAGRGLQLLFYSVGIGQISSEVPQNLSASRPQDRQFILSSKKLLLSDSGFYLCAWSVSGYEQYFGPGTRLTVT.

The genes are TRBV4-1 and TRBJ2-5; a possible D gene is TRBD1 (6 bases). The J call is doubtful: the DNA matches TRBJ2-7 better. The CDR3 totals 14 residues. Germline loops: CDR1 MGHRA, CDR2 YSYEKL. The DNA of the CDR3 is TGCGCCAGCAGCCCACTAACAGGGTTCGACGAGCAGTACTTC. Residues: CASSPLTGFDEQYF.

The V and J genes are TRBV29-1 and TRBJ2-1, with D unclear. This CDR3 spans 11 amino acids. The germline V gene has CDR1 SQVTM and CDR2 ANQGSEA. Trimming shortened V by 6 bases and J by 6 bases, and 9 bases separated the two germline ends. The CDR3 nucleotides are TGCAGCGTCCTCGTCCCCAATGAGCAGTTCTTC. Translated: CSVLVPNEQFF.

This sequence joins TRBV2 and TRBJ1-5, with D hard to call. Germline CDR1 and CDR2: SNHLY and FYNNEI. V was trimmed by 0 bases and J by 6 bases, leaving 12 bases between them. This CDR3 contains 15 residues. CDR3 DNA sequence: TGTGCCAGCAGTGAAGCGCTTCGGGGTAGTCAGCCCCAGCATTTT. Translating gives CASSEALRGSQPQHF.

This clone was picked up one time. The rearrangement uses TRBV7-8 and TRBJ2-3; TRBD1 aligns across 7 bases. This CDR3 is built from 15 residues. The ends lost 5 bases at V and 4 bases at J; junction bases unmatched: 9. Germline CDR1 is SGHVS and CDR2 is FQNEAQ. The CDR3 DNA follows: TGTGCCAGCAGCCCGCTGGGACAGTCCGCAGATACGCAGTATTTT. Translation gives CASSPLGQSADTQYF. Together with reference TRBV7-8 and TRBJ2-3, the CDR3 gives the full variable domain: GAGVSQSPRYKVAKRGQDVALRCDPISGHVSLFWYQQALGQGPEFLTYFQNEAQLDKSGLPSDRFFAERPEGSVSTLKIQRTQQEDSAVYLCASSPLGQSADTQYFGPGTRLTVL.

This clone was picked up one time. The CDR3 DNA reads TGTGCCAGCAGCTTGAGGGATTCACCCCTCCACTTT. Residues: CASSLRDSPLHF. This chain connects TRBV7-2 to TRBJ1-6; no clear D. The CDR3 length is 12 residues. The germline CDR1 and CDR2 sequences are SGHTA and FQGNSA. V was trimmed by 3 bases and J by 8 bases, leaving 5 bases between them.

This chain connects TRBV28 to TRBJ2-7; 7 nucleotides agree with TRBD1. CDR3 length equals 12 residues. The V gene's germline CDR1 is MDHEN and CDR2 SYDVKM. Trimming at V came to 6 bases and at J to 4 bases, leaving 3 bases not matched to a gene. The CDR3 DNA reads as TGTGCCAGCAGCGGGACAGAGTACGAGCAGTACTTC. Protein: CASSGTEYEQYF.

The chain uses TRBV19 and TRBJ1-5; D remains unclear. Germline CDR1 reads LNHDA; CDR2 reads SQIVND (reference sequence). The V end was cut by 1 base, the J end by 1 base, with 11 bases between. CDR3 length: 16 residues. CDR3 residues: CASSIAGVGSNQPQHF. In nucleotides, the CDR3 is TGTGCCAGTAGTATAGCCGGGGTCGGGAGCAATCAGCCCCAGCATTTT.

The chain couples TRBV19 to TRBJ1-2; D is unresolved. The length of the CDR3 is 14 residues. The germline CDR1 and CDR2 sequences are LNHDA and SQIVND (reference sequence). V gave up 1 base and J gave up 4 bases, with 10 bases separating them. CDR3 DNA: TGTGCCAGTAGTATAGGTACCAGTTTCTATGGCTACACCTTC. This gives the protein CASSIGTSFYGYTF. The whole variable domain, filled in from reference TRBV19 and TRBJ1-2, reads DGGITQSPKYLFRKEGQNVTLSCEQNLNHDAMYWYRQDPGQGLRLIYYSQIVNDFQKGDIAEGYSVSREKKESFPLTVTSAQKNPTAFYLCASSIGTSFYGYTFGSGTRLTVV.